This entry concerns a single T cell receptor beta chain. What it binds is unknown. Trimming cost V 2 bases and J 3 bases, with 7 bases left between them. Germline loops: CDR1 WNHNN, CDR2 SYGVQD (reference sequence). There are 13 residues in the CDR3. A single record per CDR3 protein comes from TCRdb applying MiXCR to the 5' RACE reads. The data show about 130,000 distinct CDR3 sequences, approximately 8.4% seen once. This sample was taken from a study of T cells after yellow fever vaccination. Study-wide findings and caveats: The booster response re-showed most primary clones: more than 95% CD4, almost 90% CD8. The presence of abundant clonotypes contaminating from the bulk population was possible in FACS-sorted repertoires. Peaking faster, on day 5 versus 15, the secondary response was nonetheless weaker.

The receptor was isolated from a young man who received the YFV17D yellow fever vaccine. Here the sequenced sample was CD8+ T cells sorted from PBMCs, taken on the day of the yellow fever booster vaccination. This chain connects TRBV10-1 to TRBJ1-1; unclear D gene. CDR3 DNA sequence: TGCGCCAGCAGTGAGAGGGCCTACACTGAAGCTTTCTTT. Its protein product is CASSERAYTEAFF.